Listed here are 5 T cell receptor beta chains from one sample, sequenced in a study of T cell responses to AZD1222 COVID-19 vaccine. TCRdb's table, derived via immunoSEQ multiplex PCR, lists solely in-frame clones and lacks some. The data show 150,000 to 200,000 clones, 94% seen once. The sequenced sample was peripheral blood, obtained on day 0 of AZD1222 vaccination. The source is an adult in good health.

This clone was seen just once. The chain links TRBV5-8 to TRBJ1-2; perhaps TRBD1 as D (6 bases). Germline-derived CDR1 and CDR2 are SGHTS and YDEGEE. The CDR3 extends over 14 amino acids. Trimming took off 5 bases at V and 5 bases at J, with 16 bases between the two ends. The CDR3 loop is CASSLPGQRYGYTF. CDR3 sequence (DNA): TGTGCCAGCAGTCTACCGGGACAAAGATATGGCTACACCTTC.

This clone was seen a few times. This chain links TRBV5-8 with TRBJ2-5; 11 nucleotides match TRBD1. The CDR3 totals 15 residues. V dropped 5 bases and J dropped 4; count of bases not matched to a gene: 7. CDR1 is SGHTS and CDR2 is YDEGEE in the germline V gene. The CDR3, as DNA: TGTGCCAGCAGGCCTGGACAGGGGGCAGGAGAGACCCAGTACTTC. Amino acids: CASRPGQGAGETQYF.

CDR3 coding DNA: TGTGCCAGCAGCCTCACTAGCGGGATAGGCCAAGAGACCCAGTACTTC. The encoded protein is CASSLTSGIGQETQYF. The J gene is TRBJ2-5, the V gene TRBV7-8; 10 bases align to TRBD2. V dropped 5 bases and J dropped 1; count of bases not matched to a gene: 7. The germline CDR1 and CDR2 sequences are SGHVS and FQNEAQ. The CDR3 is 16 residues long.

This clone has a single count. The DNA for the CDR3 is TGTGCCAGCAGCCAAGATACAGGGAAGGTTGATGGGGCCAACGTCCTGACTTTC. Translation gives CASSQDTGKVDGANVLTF. The chain employs TRBV3-1 (or the pseudogene TRBV3-2) and TRBJ2-6; weak D call: TRBD1 (6 bases). Germline CDR1 is LGHDT and CDR2 is YNNKEL (reference sequence). Deletions cut 0 bases from V and 3 bases from J, with 15 bases between. The CDR3 totals 18 residues.

This CDR3 is CASSDANRGKLFF. CDR3 bases: TGTGCCAGCAGCGATGCAAACAGGGGAAAACTGTTTTTT. This chain uses TRBV28 with TRBJ1-4, with 7 bases lining up with TRBD1. J lost 10 bases, V lost 6 bases, and 8 bases had no gene match. The CDR3 spans 13 residues. Germline CDR1 reads MDHEN; CDR2 reads SYDVKM.